The next 12 T cell receptor beta chains were all read from a single sample in a study of T cells after yellow fever vaccination. TCRdb independently ran MiXCR on the 5' RACE reads; one entry per CDR3 protein. Counted here are over 300,000 distinct CDR3 sequences, roughly 4% occurring once; the ten biggest clones make up roughly 25%. The sequencing here drew on PBMCs, taken 5 days after the yellow fever booster vaccination. All receptors derive from a man aged 18 to 30 who received the YFV17D yellow fever vaccine.

This chain links TRBV27 with TRBJ2-1; 9 bases map to TRBD2. From germline, CDR1 is MNHEY and CDR2 SMNVEV (reference sequence). The CDR3 runs to 16 residues. V shed 5 bases, J shed 0 bases, and the junction held 5 bases outside the gene matches. As DNA, the CDR3 is TGTGCCAGCAGTCCGCTAGCGGGATACTCCTACAATGAGCAGTTCTTC. It translates to CASSPLAGYSYNEQFF.

The chain is built from TRBV4-3 and TRBJ2-3; 12 positions agree with TRBD2. The CDR3 extends over 15 amino acids. The V gene end was trimmed by 5 bases and the J gene end by 3 bases; junction bases not matched to a gene: 3. Germline V CDR1 and CDR2: LGHNA, YSLEER. CDR3 protein: CASSRLAGETDTQYF. CDR3 bases: TGCGCCAGCAGCAGACTAGCGGGGGAAACAGATACGCAGTATTTT.

V usage is TRBV4-1 and J usage is TRBJ2-5; maybe TRBD1 (5 bases). The CDR3 has 15 amino acids. The V end was cut by 1 base, the J end by 1 base, with 10 bases between. CDR1 and CDR2 (germline): MGHRA, YSYEKL. CDR3 residues: CASSQGGRRQETQYF. CDR3 DNA: TGCGCCAGCAGCCAAGGGGGCAGGCGCCAAGAGACCCAGTACTTC.

The CDR3 spells CASSDRGGLAYEQYF. The CDR3 DNA reads as TGTGCCAGTAGCGACAGGGGAGGACTAGCCTACGAGCAGTACTTC. The chain combines TRBV19 with TRBJ2-7, with D tentatively TRBD1 (8 bases). This CDR3 has 15 residues. The germline V gene encodes CDR1 LNHDA and CDR2 SQIVND (reference sequence). Trimming removed 6 bases from V and 2 bases from J, with 17 bases in between.

This chain connects TRBV2 to TRBJ2-5; D is ambiguous. Deletions cut 10 bases from V and 0 bases from J, with 15 bases between. Germline-derived CDR1 and CDR2 are SNHLY and FYNNEI. This CDR3 spans 14 amino acids. The CDR3 coding sequence is TGTGCCACCCTCCCGAACCGGGACCAAGAGACCCAGTACTTC. Encoded protein: CATLPNRDQETQYF.

The V gene is TRBV7-3, the J gene TRBJ1-3; no definite D call. This CDR3 contains 16 residues. From germline, CDR1 is SGHTA and CDR2 FQGTGA. V shed 5 bases and J shed 4 bases, with 18 bases lying between them. The CDR3 sequence is CASSHVVSAKGNTIYF. Here the CDR3 DNA reads TGTGCCAGCAGCCACGTAGTCTCCGCCAAAGGAAACACCATATATTTT.

This clonotype has only a few counts. V gene TRBV11-2 combines with J gene TRBJ2-5; a weak D match, TRBD2 (5 bases). The CDR3 has 17 residues. Trimming took 3 bases from V and 5 from J, leaving 22 bases between them. Germline loops: CDR1 SGHAT, CDR2 FQNNGV. The chain's CDR3 is CASSFPPRPISGETQYF. The CDR3 DNA reads TGTGCCAGCAGCTTCCCGCCAAGACCCATTTCGGGGGAGACCCAGTACTTC.

This clonotype was counted a few times. V gene TRBV10-3 combines with J gene TRBJ2-7; D may be TRBD1 (5 bases). The ends were cut back, 3 bases at V and 4 bases at J, with 10 bases in the middle. This CDR3 has 13 amino acids. Germline CDR1 is ENHRY and CDR2 is SYGVKD. The CDR3 protein is CAISERQQYEQYV. The CDR3 DNA sequence: TGTGCCATCAGTGAAAGACAGCAATACGAGCAGTACGTC.

Many counts were recorded for this clonotype. The chain couples TRBV15 to TRBJ2-1, with TRBD2 identical over 8 bases. In germline, CDR1 is LNHNV, CDR2 YYDKDF (reference sequence). The CDR3 totals 15 residues. V lost 0 bases and J lost 15; bases outside the gene matches: 13. CDR3 amino acids: CATSRDQASGFLRFF. DNA of the CDR3: TGTGCCACCAGCAGAGATCAGGCTAGCGGGTTTCTTCGGTTCTTC.

This sequence joins TRBV12-3 or TRBV12-4 and TRBJ2-5; D uncertain. Trimming took off 3 bases at V and 4 bases at J, with 12 bases between the two ends. CDR3 length: 14 amino acids. CDR3 sequence reads: CASSFGSRLETQYF. CDR3 DNA: TGTGCCAGCAGTTTTGGGTCAAGGCTAGAGACCCAGTACTTC.

This clonotype has a count of ten or more. The chain joins TRBV6-2 or TRBV6-3 to TRBJ2-1, with D tentatively TRBD1 or TRBD2 (6 bases each). Germline V gene data show CDR1 as MNHEY and CDR2 as SVGEGT. V lost 7 bases, J lost 2 bases, and 27 bases lay in between. The CDR3 runs to 19 residues. This chain's CDR3 is CASTSGAWGDPSTYNEQFF. DNA for the CDR3: TGTGCCAGCACCTCGGGGGCCTGGGGGGACCCAAGCACCTACAATGAGCAGTTCTTC.

The chain couples TRBV5-6 to TRBJ2-1; D uncertain. CDR3 length: 13 residues. V shed 2 bases and J shed 12 bases, with 15 bases lying between them. Germline lookup yields CDR1 SGHDT and CDR2 YYEEEE. In DNA form, the CDR3 reads TGTGCCAGCAGCTTTCGTGAGCCCTGGGGGCAGTTCTTC. Translated, it gives CASSFREPWGQFF.